This is a list of T cell receptor beta chains from one sample in a study of blood T cell repertoires in COVID-19. Data came from immunoSEQ multiplex PCR; TCRdb stores just in-frame clones and leaves some out. This table holds 90,000 to 130,000 clones, roughly 88% found once. Sequenced sample: peripheral blood. All receptors come from a woman aged 70-85 years with acute or convalescent COVID-19. Both conserved end residues are part of each CDR3. D genes are given only for firm matches. Size is omitted from some rows. Given values are once, few, many or a class for expanded clones.

CDR3 DNA	CDR3 protein	D gene	V gene	J gene	clone size
TGTGCCAGCAGCTTCGGGACATCGGGGGAGACCCAGTACTTC	CASSFGTSGETQYF	.	TRBV5-8	TRBJ2-5	.
TGTGCCAGCAGAGTAGGGCAGGGGTATGGTGAGCAGTTCTTC	CASRVGQGYGEQFF	.	TRBV2	TRBJ2-1	.
TGTGCCAGTAGCCAGCAGGGGTCTAATGAAAAACTGTTTTTT	CASSQQGSNEKLFF	.	TRBV19	TRBJ1-4	.
TGTGCCAGCAGCCCGGCGGGGGGGAATCAGCCCCAGCATTTT	CASSPAGGNQPQHF	.	TRBV6-6	TRBJ1-5	.
TGCGCCAGCAGTCAACCTCTAGCGGGAGAGGAGACCCAGTACTTC	CASSQPLAGEETQYF	TRBD2	TRBV23-1	TRBJ2-5	once
TGTGCCAGCAGCATCGGGACTAGCGGGAACGATGAGCAGTTCTTC	CASSIGTSGNDEQFF	TRBD2	TRBV7-7	TRBJ2-1	.
TGCGCCAGCAGCTTGGGTCCTCGTGGCGGGAGGGCCACAGATACGCAGTATTTT	CASSLGPRGGRATDTQYF	TRBD2	TRBV5-1	TRBJ2-3	.
TGTGCCAGCAGCCAAGGTACAGGGGTTCAGCAGTTCTTC	CASSQGTGVQQFF	TRBD1	TRBV3-1/TRBV3-2	TRBJ2-1	.
TGTGCCAGCAGCCAACCCCCGGGACAGGGGGCTGGCTACACCTTC	CASSQPPGQGAGYTF	TRBD1	TRBV3-1/TRBV3-2	TRBJ1-2	.
TGCAGCGTTGGAGGAGGGGGCTCTAATGGCTACACCTTC	CSVGGGGSNGYTF	TRBD1	TRBV29-1	TRBJ1-2	.
TGTGCCGGAAACAGGGGGCAAGGCGGGGAGCTGTTTTTT	CAGNRGQGGELFF	TRBD1	TRBV9	TRBJ2-2	.
TGCGCCAGCAGCTTGGACAGGGCCAACACTGAAGCTTTCTTT	CASSLDRANTEAFF	.	TRBV5-1	TRBJ1-1	.
TGTGCCAGCAGCCCACTACTAGCCCAGGGGGCCAACGTCCTGACTTTC	CASSPLLAQGANVLTF	.	TRBV6-6	TRBJ2-6	.
TGTGCCAGCAGAGTACAGGGGTCCCTCCAAGAGACCCAGTACTTC	CASRVQGSLQETQYF	TRBD1	TRBV2	TRBJ2-5	.
TGCGCCAGCAGCTCCCTCCAGGGGGCAGGCACTGAAGCTTTCTTT	CASSSLQGAGTEAFF	TRBD1	TRBV5-1	TRBJ1-1	few
TGTGCCAGCAGTGAAGCGCTAGGGGGGGATCAGCCCCAGCATTTT	CASSEALGGDQPQHF	.	TRBV6-1	TRBJ1-5	.
TGTGCCAGCAGAGCTTGGGGGGAAGGGGACACTGAAGCTTTCTTT	CASRAWGEGDTEAFF	.	TRBV6-5	TRBJ1-1	.
TGTGCCAGTAGTATTGCCGGGGGGGCCTACAATGAGCAGTTCTTC	CASSIAGGAYNEQFF	TRBD2	TRBV19	TRBJ2-1	.